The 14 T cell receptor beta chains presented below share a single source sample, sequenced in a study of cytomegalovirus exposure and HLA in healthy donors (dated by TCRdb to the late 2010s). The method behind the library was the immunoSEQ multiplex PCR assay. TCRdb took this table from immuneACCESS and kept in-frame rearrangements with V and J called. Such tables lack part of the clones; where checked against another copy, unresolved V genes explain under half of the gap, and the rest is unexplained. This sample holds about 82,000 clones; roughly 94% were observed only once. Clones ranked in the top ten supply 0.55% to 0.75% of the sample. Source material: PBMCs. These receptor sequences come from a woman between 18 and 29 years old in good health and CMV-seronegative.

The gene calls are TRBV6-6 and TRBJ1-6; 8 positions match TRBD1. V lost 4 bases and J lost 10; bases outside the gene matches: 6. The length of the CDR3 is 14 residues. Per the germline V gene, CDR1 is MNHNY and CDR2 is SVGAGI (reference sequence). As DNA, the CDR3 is TGTGCCAGCAGTTCTCAGGGGGCTCGATCACCCCTCCACTTT. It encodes CASSSQGARSPLHF.

The CDR3 DNA follows: TGTGCCAGCAGCTTAGCGCGGGTCACTGAAGCTTTCTTT. It translates to CASSLARVTEAFF. The chain recombines TRBV7-8 with TRBJ1-1; no clear D gene. V shed 0 bases and J shed 4 bases, with 6 bases lying between them. The CDR3 covers 13 residues. Germline V lookup: CDR1 SGHVS, CDR2 FQNEAQ.

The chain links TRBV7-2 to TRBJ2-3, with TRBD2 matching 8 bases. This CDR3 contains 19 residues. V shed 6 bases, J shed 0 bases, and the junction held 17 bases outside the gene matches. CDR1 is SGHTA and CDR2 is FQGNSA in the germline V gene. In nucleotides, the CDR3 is TGTGCCAGCAGTAAGACCGGGACTAGACGTATATCCAGCACAGATACGCAGTATTTT. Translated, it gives CASSKTGTRRISSTDTQYF.

CDR3 loop: CASSQAEGGSGNQPQHF. The DNA for the CDR3 is TGCGCCAGCAGCCAAGCAGAAGGGGGCTCGGGCAATCAGCCCCAGCATTTT. The gene calls are TRBV4-1 and TRBJ1-5; TRBD1 matches at 7 bases. Germline lookup yields CDR1 MGHRA and CDR2 YSYEKL. Losses at the gene ends were 1 base for V and 2 bases for J; bases not matched to a gene: 8. This CDR3 has 17 amino acids.

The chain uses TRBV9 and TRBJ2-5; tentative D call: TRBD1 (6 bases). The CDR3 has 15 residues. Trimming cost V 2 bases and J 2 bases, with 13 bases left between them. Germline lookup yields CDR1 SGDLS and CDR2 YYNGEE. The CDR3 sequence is CASSVRTAAQETQYF. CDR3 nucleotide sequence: TGTGCCAGCAGCGTTCGGACAGCCGCGCAAGAGACCCAGTACTTC.

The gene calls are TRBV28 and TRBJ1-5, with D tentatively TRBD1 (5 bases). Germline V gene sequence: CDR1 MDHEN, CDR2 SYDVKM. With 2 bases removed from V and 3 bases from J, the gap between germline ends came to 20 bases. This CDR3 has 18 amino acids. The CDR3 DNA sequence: TGTGCCAGCAGTTTAATGGACCTAGGCGCGACAGCCAATCAGCCCCAGCATTTT. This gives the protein CASSLMDLGATANQPQHF.

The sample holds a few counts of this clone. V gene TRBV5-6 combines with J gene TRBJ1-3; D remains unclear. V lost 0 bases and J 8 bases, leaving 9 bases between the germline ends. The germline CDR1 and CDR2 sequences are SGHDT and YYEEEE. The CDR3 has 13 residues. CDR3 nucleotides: TGTGCCAGCAGCTTGGACAGCCGATACACCATATATTTT. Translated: CASSLDSRYTIYF.

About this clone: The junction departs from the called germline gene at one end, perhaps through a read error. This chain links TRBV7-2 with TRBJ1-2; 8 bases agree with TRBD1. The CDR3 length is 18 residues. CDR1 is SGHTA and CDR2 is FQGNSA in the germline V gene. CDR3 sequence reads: CASTLGGARGPSNYGYTF. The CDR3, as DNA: TGTGCCAGCACCTTAGGAGGGGCCAGGGGGCCCTCAAACTATGGCTACACCTTC.

The CDR3 spells CASSLANSEQFF. Written as DNA, the CDR3 is TGTGCCAGCAGCTTGGCGAACAGTGAGCAGTTCTTC. The chain combines TRBV5-4 with TRBJ2-1; D uncertain. The germline V gene encodes CDR1 SGHNT and CDR2 YYREEE (reference sequence). The CDR3 totals 12 residues. V was cut by 0 bases and J by 9 bases, with 7 bases left in between. Together with reference TRBV5-4 and TRBJ2-1, the CDR3 gives the full variable domain: ETGVTQSPTHLIKTRGQQVTLRCSSQSGHNTVSWYQQALGQGPQFIFQYYREEENGRGNFPPRFSGLQFPNYSSELNVNALELDDSALYLCASSLANSEQFFGPGTRLTVL.

CDR3 nucleotides: TGTGCCAGCAGCCAACCAGGGTTGGGCACAGATACGCAGTATTTT. It yields the protein CASSQPGLGTDTQYF. The genes are TRBV14 and TRBJ2-3, with D perhaps TRBD1 (5 bases). The CDR3 is 15 residues long. Germline V gives CDR1 SGHDN, CDR2 FVKESK. V was trimmed by 2 bases and J by 1 base, leaving 10 bases between them.

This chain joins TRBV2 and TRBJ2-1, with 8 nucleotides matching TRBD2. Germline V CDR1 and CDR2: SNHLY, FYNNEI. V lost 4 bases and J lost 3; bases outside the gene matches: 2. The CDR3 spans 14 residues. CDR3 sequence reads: CASSAGGYYNEQFF. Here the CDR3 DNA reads TGTGCCAGCAGTGCGGGGGGGTACTACAATGAGCAGTTCTTC.

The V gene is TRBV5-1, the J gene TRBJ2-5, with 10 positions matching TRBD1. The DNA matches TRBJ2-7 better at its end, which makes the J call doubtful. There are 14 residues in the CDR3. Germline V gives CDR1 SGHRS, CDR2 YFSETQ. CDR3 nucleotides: TGCGCCAGCAGCCTCGGGACAGGGGCCTACGAGCAGTACTTC. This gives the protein CASSLGTGAYEQYF.

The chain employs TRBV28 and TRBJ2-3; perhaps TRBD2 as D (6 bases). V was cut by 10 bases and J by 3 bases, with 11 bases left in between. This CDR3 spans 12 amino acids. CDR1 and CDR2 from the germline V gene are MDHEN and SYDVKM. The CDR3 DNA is TGTGCCACGGGGGAGAGTACAGATACGCAGTATTTT. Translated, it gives CATGESTDTQYF.

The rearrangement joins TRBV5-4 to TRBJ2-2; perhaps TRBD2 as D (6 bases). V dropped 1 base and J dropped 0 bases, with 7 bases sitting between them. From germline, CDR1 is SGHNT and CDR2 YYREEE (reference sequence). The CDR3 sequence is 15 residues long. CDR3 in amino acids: CASSLRTTNTGELFF. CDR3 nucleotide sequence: TGTGCCAGCAGCTTGAGGACTACGAACACCGGGGAGCTGTTTTTT.